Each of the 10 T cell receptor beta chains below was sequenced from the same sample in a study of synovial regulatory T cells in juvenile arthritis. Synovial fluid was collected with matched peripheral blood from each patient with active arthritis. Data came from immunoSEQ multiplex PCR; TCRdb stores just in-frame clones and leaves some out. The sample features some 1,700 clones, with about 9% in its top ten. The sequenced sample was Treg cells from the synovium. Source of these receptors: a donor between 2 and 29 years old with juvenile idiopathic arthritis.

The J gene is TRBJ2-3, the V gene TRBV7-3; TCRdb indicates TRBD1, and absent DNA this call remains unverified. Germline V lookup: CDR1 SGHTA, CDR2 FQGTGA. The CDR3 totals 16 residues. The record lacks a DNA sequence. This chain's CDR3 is CASSLAPQGSWDTQYF.

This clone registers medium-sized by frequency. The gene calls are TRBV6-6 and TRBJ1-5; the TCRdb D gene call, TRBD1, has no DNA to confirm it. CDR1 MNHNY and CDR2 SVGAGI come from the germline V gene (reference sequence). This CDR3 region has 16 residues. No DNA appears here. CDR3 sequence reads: CASSPLRTASHGPQHF.

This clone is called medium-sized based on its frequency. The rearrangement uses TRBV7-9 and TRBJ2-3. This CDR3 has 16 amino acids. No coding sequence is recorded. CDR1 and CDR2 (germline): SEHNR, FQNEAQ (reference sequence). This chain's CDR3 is CASSLPGPSGTDTQYF.

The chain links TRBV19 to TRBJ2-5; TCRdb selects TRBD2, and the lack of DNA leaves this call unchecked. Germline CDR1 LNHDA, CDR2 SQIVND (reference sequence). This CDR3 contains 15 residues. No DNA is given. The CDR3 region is CASNPSGRVVETQYF.

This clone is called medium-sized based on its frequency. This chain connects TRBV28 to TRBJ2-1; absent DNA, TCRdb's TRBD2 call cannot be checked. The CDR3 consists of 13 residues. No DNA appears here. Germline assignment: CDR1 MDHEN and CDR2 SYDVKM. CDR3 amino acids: CASSLWRGNEQFF.

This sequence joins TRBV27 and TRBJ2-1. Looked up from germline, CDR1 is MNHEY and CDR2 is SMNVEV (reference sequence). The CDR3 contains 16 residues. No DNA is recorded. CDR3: CASTPRYARSYNEQFF.

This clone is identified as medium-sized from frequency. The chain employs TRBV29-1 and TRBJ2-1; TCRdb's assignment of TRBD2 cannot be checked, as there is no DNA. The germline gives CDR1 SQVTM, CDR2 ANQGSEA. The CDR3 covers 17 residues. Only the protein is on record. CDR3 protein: CSVASIWASGTHPHPFF.

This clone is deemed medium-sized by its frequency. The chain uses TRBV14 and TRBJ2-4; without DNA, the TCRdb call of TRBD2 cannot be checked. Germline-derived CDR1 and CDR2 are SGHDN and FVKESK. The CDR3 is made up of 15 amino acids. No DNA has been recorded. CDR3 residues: CASSTFTSGVGIQYF.

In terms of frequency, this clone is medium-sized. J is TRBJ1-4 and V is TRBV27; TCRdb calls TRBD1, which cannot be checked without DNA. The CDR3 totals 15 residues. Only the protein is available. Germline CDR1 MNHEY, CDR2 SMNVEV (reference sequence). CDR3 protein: CASSTRTATNEKLFF. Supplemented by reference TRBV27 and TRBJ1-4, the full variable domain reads EAQVTQNPRYLITVTGKKLTVTCSQNMNHEYMSWYRQDPGLGLRQIYYSMNVEVTDKGDVPEGYKVSRKEKRNFPLILESPSPNQTSLYFCASSTRTATNEKLFFGSGTQLSVL.

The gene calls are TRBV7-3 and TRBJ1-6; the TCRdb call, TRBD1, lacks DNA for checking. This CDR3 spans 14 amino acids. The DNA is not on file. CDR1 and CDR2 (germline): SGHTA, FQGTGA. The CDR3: CASSQGLSASPLHF.